This T cell receptor (beta chain) was observed in a study of shared clonotypes between healthy human individuals (dated by TCRdb to 2020 to 2021). At the level of the whole study: A few men and two women, aged 18 to 49 years, made up the cohort. For each donor, three plates each were used for CD4 naive and CD4 memory, two plates were used for CD8 naive, and one plate was used for CD8 memory. To estimate repertoire size and how much clonotype sharing occurs between individuals, the study deeply sequenced the blood TCR repertoires of roughly 5 healthy adults. To increase sequencing depth and limit assay-specific biases, TCR repertoire library preparation and sequencing were carried out by different laboratories using diverse techniques. Per donor, leukapheresis produced somewhere between about 0.8 and 9.5 billion PBMCs.

Reading the germline V gene (reference sequence) gives CDR1 SEHNR and CDR2 FQNEAQ. From cysteine to phenylalanine, the CDR3 is 13 amino acids long. The read is trimmed to its CDR3 DNA, 39 bases read in frame from base 1. The V end loses 5 bases and the J end loses 0 bases, and a stretch of 8 bases separates them. The full study reports these points: Based on pairwise subsampling, the degree of clonotype sharing among donors was expected to be affected by sequencing depth. Because the study included only a small number of donors, the genetic and exposure-history diversity represented was limited. Sampling was restricted to blood, and TCR repertoires in tissue are likely to differ from TCR repertoires in blood. Compared with non-shared clonotypes, the clonotypes found in all four sorted-subset donors had higher generation probabilities. About 5% of naive CD4, approximately 3.7% of naive CD8, about 2.5% of memory CD4, and around 0.4% of memory CD8 clonotypes were shared across several donors. Estimated clonotype richness was generally larger for naive than for memory subsets. Incomplete sequencing was indicated by rarefaction of sorted-subset datasets, despite the large sequencing depth.

CD8 naive samples were CD45RO-negative cells positively selected for CCR7, giving a CD45RA+CCR7+ population that excluded TemRA cells. Healthy HIV-negative adults with no recently reported acute infections or vaccinations were included as donors. Every donor was a Caucasian adult living in Nashville, Tennessee, USA. Blood was collected by leukapheresis, and PBMCs were isolated by Ficoll-Histopaque density gradient centrifugation and then cryopreserved in liquid nitrogen vapor phase. Analytical flow cytometry was used to check the purity and quantity of every magnetically sorted T cell population. From each sorted fraction, genomic DNA was isolated and quantified by UV absorbance on a Nanodrop 2000c. Using the deep immunoSEQ assay, multiplex PCR amplified TCR CDR3 regions from genomic DNA. For each cell subset, the extracted genomic DNA was distributed evenly across all wells of several immunoSEQ 96-well plates, and each plate served as one replicate. For sorted subsets, each replicate PCR was loaded with approximately 200 ng genomic DNA, equivalent to approximately 27,000 T cell genomes. The purified libraries were quantified using a Qubit 3.0 fluorometer, sized with a Bioanalyzer 2100, and then quantified again using the KAPA Library Quantification kit. Each immunoSEQ 96-well plate was sequenced on its own single-read 150-cycle Illumina NextSeq 550 flow cell. Per the original workflow: Because only junctional sequences without quality scores were contained in the immunoSEQ output, filtering matching that applied to full-length reads could not be performed. Sequences were annotated with PyIR, a Python wrapper for IgBLAST v1.9, using IMGT germline references to assign V/J genes and CDR3. Reads with weak V/J assignments (E-value above 1e-6), missing CDR3, stop codons, out-of-frame junctions, or ambiguous translated residues were removed. A V3J clonotype was defined by an identical inferred V gene, J gene, and CDR3 amino acid sequence. To compute the percentage overlap between repertoires, the number of shared unique clonotypes was divided by the size of the smaller repertoire. Three approaches were used to assess repertoire richness: RTK rarefaction, the Chao1 estimator, and Recon v2.1 estimates of unobserved clonotypes. OLGA was used to compute generation probabilities for all TCRbeta clonotypes that the gDNA method yielded from a handful of donors. As stored in TCRdb, this immuneACCESS dataset retains in-frame rearrangements with V and J assigned. A fraction of the clones does not appear; measured against another copy, unresolved V genes explain less than half of the discrepancy, and the remainder lacks a known reason. That table furnishes V, J and clone size, whereas the DNA furnished D and trimming. The sample data list roughly 600,000 clones, and 98% of these were observed just once. 0.25% to 0.35% of the sample belongs to the ten largest clones.

Notes on this clone: Its antigen is currently not known. The record has no base qualities; no much larger clone is one base away.

The specimen sequenced was naive CD8+ T cells sorted from blood. Taken with the paper, the label for cell subset or site translates to: CD45RA+CCR7+. This TCR was recovered from a man aged 25-45 years in good health. The chain was built from TRBV7-9 and TRBJ2-7; the D gene cannot be named for sure. The CDR3 here reads CASSVANSYEQYF. The base sequence is TGTGCCAGCAGCGTGGCGAACTCCTACGAGCAGTACTTC. The CDR3 plus the reference TRBV7-9 and TRBJ2-7 genes for the other parts give the full variable domain: DTGVSQNPRHKITKRGQNVTFRCDPISEHNRLYWYRQTLGQGPEFLTYFQNEAQLEKSRLLSDRFSAERPKGSFSTLEIQRTEQGDSAMYLCASSVANSYEQYFGPGTRLTVT.